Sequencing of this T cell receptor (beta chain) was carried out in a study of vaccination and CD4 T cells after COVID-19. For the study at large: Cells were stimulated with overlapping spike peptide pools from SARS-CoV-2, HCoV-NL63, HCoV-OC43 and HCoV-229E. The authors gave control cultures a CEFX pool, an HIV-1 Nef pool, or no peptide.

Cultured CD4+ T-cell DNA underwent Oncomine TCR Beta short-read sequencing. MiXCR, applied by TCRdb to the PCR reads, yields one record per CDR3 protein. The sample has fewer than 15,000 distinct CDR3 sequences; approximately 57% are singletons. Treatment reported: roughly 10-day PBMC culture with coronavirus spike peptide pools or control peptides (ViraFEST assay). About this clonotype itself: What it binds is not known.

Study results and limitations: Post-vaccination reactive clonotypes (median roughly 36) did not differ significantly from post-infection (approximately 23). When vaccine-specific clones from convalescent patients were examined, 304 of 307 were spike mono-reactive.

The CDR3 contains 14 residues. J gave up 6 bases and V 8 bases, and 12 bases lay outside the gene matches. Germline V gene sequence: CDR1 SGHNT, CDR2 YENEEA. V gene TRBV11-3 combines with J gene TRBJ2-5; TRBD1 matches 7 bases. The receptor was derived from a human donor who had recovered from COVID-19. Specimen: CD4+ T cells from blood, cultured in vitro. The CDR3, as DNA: TGTGCCAGCGGAAGAATCACAGGGGAGAAGACCCAGTACTTC. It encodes CASGRITGEKTQYF.